What follows is one TCR beta chain and its context. This receptor's antigen is unknown. One base away there is no much larger clone; base qualities are not given. These data belong to a study of blood T cell repertoires in COVID-19 (TCRdb year 2020). For context, the study as a whole: The collaborator samples originated in the United States, Italy and Spain and spanned the acute and convalescent phases of COVID-19. Sample metadata almost always included a de-identified subject ID, COVID-19 status, age in years and sex. The material from the prospective study consisted of cDNA or gDNA derived from T cells, B-cell-depleted T cells, or PBMCs. The repertoires were released in a freely available public database meant as a resource for research on the immune response to SARS-CoV-2. Samples were obtained from the ongoing ImmuneRACE study (first 160 participants) and from 1,254 subjects provided by 6 global collaborators. Deeply sampled blood TCRbeta repertoires from subjects exposed to, actively infected with, or recovered from COVID-19 were included in the dataset. Where available, HLA class I and class II types were taken from metadata supplied by the sample provider and were not determined by assay-based typing.

TCRbeta CDR3 regions were amplified from genomic DNA using the immunoSEQ Assay, a bias-controlled multiplex PCR. The authors' analysis ran thus. Within the assay, amplification of reference gene primers was used to estimate how many nucleated cells each sample contained. To quantify the absolute abundance of each unique TCRbeta CDR3 rearrangement, sequence reads were collapsed and filtered. For each sample, productive Simpson clonality was calculated by taking the square root of Simpson's diversity index across productive rearrangements. Sourced from immuneACCESS, this table was stored by TCRdb with only in-frame sequences that have V and J called. A share of the clones is absent; for the studies checked, an unresolved V gene accounts for under half, and the remainder has no known explanation. V and J calls and clone size are those listed in that table; D and trimming were worked out from the DNA. The sample data list about 200,000 clones, and nearly 90% of these were observed just once. The biggest ten clones account for roughly a sixth of the sample.

The investigation overall reported the following: Clinical and demographic metadata were provided uncurated, with the amount varying by source and participant.

From V the trimming removes 5 bases and from J it removes 8 bases, while the gene matches leave 20 bases of the junction unaccounted for. The CDR3, cysteine through phenylalanine, is 19 amino acids long. The retained sequence is limited to the CDR3, 57 bases, with the frame set at the first base. CDR1 and CDR2 (SGHVS, FNYEAQ) derive from the germline V gene. In Seattle, one collaborating source enrolled patients while the infection was active and tracked those patients longitudinally over the course of disease. Whole blood was collected in K2EDTA tubes by collaborating institutions according to the institutions' own protocols. Collaborator samples were shipped for TCRbeta analysis as frozen whole blood, isolated PBMCs, or DNA extracted from either sample type.

This TCR was sampled from a man aged 50 or older with COVID-19, enrolled during active disease. The receptor chain draws on TRBV7-6 and TRBJ1-4, with 10 bases matching TRBD1. The material sequenced was peripheral blood. The bases are TGTGCCAGCAGCCGGGGCCTGACAGGGGGCTGGGGCGGGGCGGAAAAACTGTTTTTT. Translated, it reads CASSRGLTGGWGGAEKLFF.